This TCR beta chain was captured in a study of T-cell reconstitution after alpha-beta-depleted transplantation in children. V was clipped by 2 bases and J by 1 base, with 5 bases between them. CDR3 length: 14 amino acids. Germline assignment: CDR1 LGHDT and CDR2 YNNKEL (reference sequence). This clonotype has ten or more counts. Unique molecular identifiers were incorporated into the prepared TCRbeta library. One entry per CDR3 protein, called by TCRdb with MiXCR from the PCR reads. The sample lists under 300,000 distinct CDR3 sequences, 9.7% seen once, with roughly 5.1% in the top ten. The sequencing here drew on PBMCs from the stem cell graft donor, taken from the stem cell graft. The sequence came from a human donor who donated a stem cell graft to a child with SCID. This chain links TRBV3-1 with TRBJ2-2; D gene ambiguous. In DNA form, the CDR3 reads TGTGCCAGCAGCCAATTCGGGAACACCGGGGAGCTGTTTTTT. This gives the protein CASSQFGNTGELFF.